The 4 T cell receptor beta chains listed next were all sequenced from one sample in a study of blood T cell repertoires in COVID-19. Libraries were prepared by immunoSEQ multiplex PCR; TCRdb keeps only in-frame clonotypes and omits some of them. The sample yields approximately 130,000 clones, roughly three quarters seen once. The source material was peripheral blood. The receptors come from a human donor in a cohort sampled during active COVID-19.

The chain combines TRBV29-1 with TRBJ2-7; 9 bases fit TRBD1. Germline CDR1 SQVTM, CDR2 ANQGSEA. This CDR3 has 13 amino acids. V dropped 4 bases and J dropped 3; count of bases not matched to a gene: 4. In DNA form, the CDR3 reads TGCAGCGTTGGAGGGACAGGGTTCTACGAGCAGTACTTC. Translation gives CSVGGTGFYEQYF.

DNA of the CDR3: TGTGCCAGCAGCTTACAGGGACATTACGAGCAGTACTTC. Translated: CASSLQGHYEQYF. The rearrangement joins TRBV7-2 to TRBJ2-7; TRBD1 is a possible D gene (6 bases). Trimming left V 2 bases short and J 4 bases short, with 9 bases between. The CDR3 length is 13 residues. Looked up from germline, CDR1 is SGHTA and CDR2 is FQGNSA.

The gene calls are TRBV7-8 and TRBJ2-1; 10 bases agree with TRBD2. The CDR3 is 16 amino acids. Trimming at V came to 6 bases and at J to 2 bases, leaving 7 bases not matched to a gene. The germline gives CDR1 SGHVS, CDR2 FQNEAQ. CDR3 residues: CASSTSSGGAYNEQFF. In DNA, the CDR3 is TGTGCCAGCAGTACCTCTAGCGGGGGAGCCTACAATGAGCAGTTCTTC.

J is TRBJ2-7 and V is TRBV27; 8 nucleotides line up with TRBD1. Germline loops: CDR1 MNHEY, CDR2 SMNVEV (reference sequence). V was clipped by 4 bases and J by 4 bases; unmatched bases: 9. This CDR3 contains 15 residues. CDR3 sequence: CASSSSGRGHYEQYF. The CDR3 nucleotides read TGTGCCAGCAGTTCCAGTGGCAGGGGGCATTACGAGCAGTACTTC.